The T cell receptor beta chain described here comes from a study of CD8 T cells in ankylosing spondylitis. Study-wide results and limits: What appeared characteristic of ankylosing spondylitis blood was a TCR beta motif of eight highly homologous variants. Matched ankylosing spondylitis synovial fluid reportedly contained a significantly enriched population of disease-linked clones.

Scientists made TCR beta libraries using quantitative 5'-RACE with molecular barcodes. TCRdb passed the 5' RACE reads through MiXCR, listing each CDR3 protein once. The sample lists about 130,000 distinct CDR3 sequences, roughly 8.8% seen once, with approximately 3.3% in the top ten. Comment on this clonotype: Its matching antigen is unknown.

Germline loops: CDR1 SGHTA, CDR2 FQGNSA. V trimming: 5 bases; J trimming: 6 bases; junction bases outside the gene matches: 6. CDR3 length: 14 amino acids. V and J are TRBV7-2 and TRBJ2-5, with 10 nucleotides matching TRBD1. Sequenced material: blood, either unsorted or a sorted T cell fraction (not recorded which). The clonotype comes from a male donor with ankylosing spondylitis or in good health (not recorded which). The CDR3 reads CASSPQGQGKTQYF. DNA of the CDR3: TGTGCCAGCAGCCCTCAGGGACAGGGGAAGACCCAGTACTTC.